This T cell receptor (beta chain) originates from a study of vaccination and CD4 T cells after COVID-19. The treatment was: roughly 10-day PBMC culture with coronavirus spike peptide pools or control peptides (ViraFEST assay). About this clonotype itself: Its antigen is as yet unknown.

Scientists ran DNA taken from cultured CD4+ T cells through the Oncomine TCR Beta short-read assay for sequencing. From cultured CD4+ T cells, genomic DNA was extracted. TCRdb redid the calling of the PCR reads with MiXCR, one entry per CDR3 protein. The sample lists roughly 2,600 distinct CDR3 sequences, around 20% seen once, with more than 40% in the top ten. Germline V gene lookup returns CDR1 SGHTA and CDR2 FQGNSA. V was pared by 1 base and J by 8 bases, with 5 bases of the junction left unmatched. The CDR3 has 15 residues. The receptor comes from a human donor who had recovered from COVID-19. The sequencing input was CD4+ T cells from blood, cultured in vitro. The chain is built from TRBV7-2 and TRBJ1-6; 7 positions agree with TRBD1. Here the CDR3 DNA reads TGTGCCAGCAGCTTAGTCCAGGGGGTGGATTCACCCCTCCACTTT. This translates into CASSLVQGVDSPLHF. Full variable domain (rest looked up from reference TRBV7-2 and TRBJ1-6): GAGVSQSPSNKVTEKGKDVELRCDPISGHTALYWYRQSLGQGLEFLIYFQGNSAPDKSGLPSDRFSAERTGGSVSTLTIQRTQQEDSAVYLCASSLVQGVDSPLHFGNGTRLTVT.